The sequence of this TCR beta chain was determined in a study of patients and donors after allogeneic stem cell transplantation. J gave up 2 bases and V 7 bases, and 3 bases lay outside the gene matches. The CDR3 is made up of 14 amino acids. From germline, CDR1 is KGHDR and CDR2 SFDVKD. This clonotype has only a few counts. TCRdb passed the RT-PCR reads through MiXCR, listing each CDR3 protein once. The sample lists 110,000 or so distinct CDR3 sequences; about a third were seen once. The chain recombines TRBV24-1 with TRBJ1-5, with 8 nucleotides matching TRBD1. The TCR was taken from a human donor who was either an allogeneic HSCT recipient or a stem cell or donor lymphocyte infusion donor (not recorded which). It is not recorded whose cells these are; they may come from a transplant donor. Sequenced input: blood, either unsorted or a sorted T cell fraction (not recorded which). This CDR3 reads CATSAGGGNQPQHF. DNA for the CDR3: TGTGCCACCAGCGCAGGGGGCGGCAATCAGCCCCAGCATTTT.